Shown below are 20 T cell receptor beta chains from a single sample sequenced in a study of T-cell reconstitution after alpha-beta-depleted transplantation in children. A TCRbeta library incorporating unique molecular identifiers was prepared. TCRdb re-called the PCR reads through MiXCR, storing one row per CDR3 protein. The sample includes a few hundred thousand distinct CDR3 sequences, 8.5% to 10% seen only once; the top ten take about 6%. Sequencing used PBMCs from the stem cell graft donor, obtained from the stem cell graft. Source of these receptors: a human donor who donated a stem cell graft to a child with acute lymphoblastic leukemia.

This clonotype was seen at least ten times. The chain carries TRBV6-5 and TRBJ2-1, with TRBD2 matching 10 bases. Germline V gene data show CDR1 as MNHEY and CDR2 as SVGAGI. V shed 6 bases and J 16 bases; nucleotides not matched to a gene: 9. The CDR3 loop spans 12 amino acids. CDR3 bases: TGTGCCAGCAGCGGACCGGGACTAGCGTCTTTCTTC. This translates into CASSGPGLASFF.

Ten or more counts support this clonotype. This chain connects TRBV5-1 to TRBJ2-5; D remains ambiguous. Trimming left V 3 bases short and J 5 bases short, with 5 bases between. CDR3 size: 11 residues. Germline values: CDR1 SGHRS, CDR2 YFSETQ. CDR3 nucleotide sequence: TGCGCCAGCAGCTCTCGGGAGACCCAGTACTTC. It specifies CASSSRETQYF.

The chain links TRBV7-2 to TRBJ1-6; perhaps TRBD1 as D (6 bases). Germline CDR1 is SGHTA and CDR2 is FQGNSA. CDR3 size: 16 residues. Trimming took off 2 bases at V and 5 bases at J, with 13 bases between the two ends. The CDR3 bases are TGTGCCAGCAGCTTAAGGGGGGGCTCTAATAATTCACCCCTCCACTTT. It encodes CASSLRGGSNNSPLHF. The variable domain in full, completed from reference TRBV7-2 and TRBJ1-6, reads GAGVSQSPSNKVTEKGKDVELRCDPISGHTALYWYRQSLGQGLEFLIYFQGNSAPDKSGLPSDRFSAERTGGSVSTLTIQRTQQEDSAVYLCASSLRGGSNNSPLHFGNGTRLTVT.

This clonotype was observed a handful of times. The V and J genes are TRBV7-8 and TRBJ2-5, with 7 bases aligning to TRBD1. V was pared by 5 bases and J by 3 bases, with 15 bases of the junction left unmatched. The CDR3 contains 17 residues. Germline V CDR1 and CDR2: SGHVS, FQNEAQ. The CDR3: CASSLLNRQGLEETQYF. In nucleotides, the CDR3 is TGTGCCAGCAGCCTATTGAACCGACAGGGTTTGGAAGAGACCCAGTACTTC.

There are a few counts of this clonotype. This rearrangement joins TRBV20-1 to TRBJ2-1; D possibly corresponds to TRBD2 (7 bases). Germline CDR1 DFQATT, CDR2 SNEGSKA (reference sequence). CDR3 size: 16 residues. With 0 bases removed from V and 6 bases from J, the gap between germline ends came to 18 bases. The CDR3 reads CSARDFMGGGGNEQFF. CDR3 nucleotides: TGCAGTGCTAGAGATTTTATGGGGGGGGGCGGCAATGAGCAGTTCTTC.

The chain recombines TRBV27 with TRBJ2-7; the D gene is possibly TRBD1 (7 bases). The V and J ends lost 0 bases and 3 bases respectively, with 12 bases between them. The germline V gene has CDR1 MNHEY and CDR2 SMNVEV (reference sequence). The CDR3 is 15 amino acids. This CDR3 reads CASSLSAGGNYEQYF. The CDR3 nucleotides are TGTGCCAGCAGTTTATCGGCAGGGGGGAACTACGAGCAGTACTTC.

The genes are TRBV18 and TRBJ2-2; D might be TRBD2 (5 bases). The CDR3 contains 17 residues. Trimming removed 3 bases from V and 8 bases from J, with 22 bases in between. Germline loops: CDR1 KGHSH, CDR2 LQKENI. CDR3 in DNA: TGTGCCAGCTCACCCGCTGTGTCAGCCCAAGGAGGAGGGGAGCTGTTTTTT. This sequence encodes CASSPAVSAQGGGELFF. Drawing the rest from reference TRBV18 and TRBJ2-2, the complete variable domain is NAGVMQNPRHLVRRRGQEARLRCSPMKGHSHVYWYRQLPEEGLKFMVYLQKENIIDESGMPKERFSAEFPKEGPSILRIQQVVRGDSAAYFCASSPAVSAQGGGELFFGEGSRLTVL.

V and J are TRBV2 and TRBJ1-5, with D unresolved. CDR1 SNHLY and CDR2 FYNNEI come from the germline V gene. The V end was cut by 10 bases, the J end by 2 bases, with 12 bases between. The CDR3 has 13 residues. The CDR3 sequence: CATMGWGNQPQHF. CDR3 DNA sequence: TGTGCCACCATGGGTTGGGGCAATCAGCCCCAGCATTTT.

This clonotype has at least ten counts. The gene calls are TRBV3-1 and TRBJ2-5, with TRBD2 as a possible D gene (6 bases). CDR1 and CDR2 from the germline V gene are LGHDT and YNNKEL (reference sequence). The CDR3 extends over 13 amino acids. V gave up 7 bases and J gave up 7 bases, with 16 bases separating them. The CDR3 region has the DNA TGTGCCAGCACCCCAGCGGGTTACGGGACCCAGTACTTC. Encoded protein: CASTPAGYGTQYF.

This clonotype was observed at least ten times. The rearrangement joins TRBV7-6 to TRBJ2-5; D is unclear. V was shortened by 1 base and J by 3 bases, with 9 bases between the two germline ends. This CDR3 region has 14 residues. The germline V gene has CDR1 SGHVS and CDR2 FNYEAQ. DNA for the CDR3: TGTGCCAGCAGCTTAGAGGGCACCGAAGAGACCCAGTACTTC. Translated, it gives CASSLEGTEETQYF.

For this clonotype: A single base separates this from a much larger clone, so it may be a read error. The chain joins TRBV20-1 to TRBJ1-2, with D perhaps matching TRBD1 (5 bases). The CDR3 is 16 amino acids. Per the germline V gene, CDR1 is DFQATT and CDR2 is SNEGSKA (reference sequence). The chain's CDR3 is CSATSEPGRGNYGDTF. CDR3 sequence (DNA): TGCAGTGCTACCTCAGAACCGGGACGGGGTAACTATGGCGACACCTTC.

This clonotype was counted a few times. J is TRBJ1-1 and V is TRBV7-2; 7 nucleotides align to TRBD1. J was trimmed by 1 base and V by 5 bases; bases with no gene match: 7. CDR1 is SGHTA, CDR2 FQGNSA, per germline. The CDR3 extends over 15 amino acids. The CDR3 DNA sequence: TGTGCCAGCAGCCAAGTGGGACAGTGGAACACTGAAGCTTTCTTT. This sequence encodes CASSQVGQWNTEAFF.

This sequence joins TRBV5-1 and TRBJ1-2; no definite D call. V lost 4 bases and J 1 base, leaving 8 bases between the germline ends. The CDR3 has 13 amino acids. Germline CDR1 and CDR2: SGHRS and YFSETQ. CDR3 loop: CASSANSNYGYTF. As DNA, the CDR3 is TGCGCCAGCAGCGCGAACAGTAACTATGGCTACACCTTC. The variable domain in full, with the rest retrieved from reference TRBV5-1 and TRBJ1-2, is KAGVTQTPRYLIKTRGQQVTLSCSPISGHRSVSWYQQTPGQGLQFLFEYFSETQRNKGNFPGRFSGRQFSNSRSEMNVSTLELGDSALYLCASSANSNYGYTFGSGTRLTVV.

The chain links TRBV6-2 or TRBV6-3 to TRBJ1-1; D is possibly TRBD1 (5 bases). Between the trimmed V and J ends, which lost 2 bases and 5 bases, there was a span of 12 bases. The CDR3 length is 14 residues. CDR1 is MNHEY, CDR2 SVGEGT, per germline. CDR3 amino acids: CASSYARAMTEAFF. The DNA of the CDR3 is TGTGCCAGCAGTTACGCCAGGGCAATGACTGAAGCTTTCTTT.

This clonotype was found many times. The chain is built from TRBV5-1 and TRBJ2-5; 9 bases fit TRBD2. The germline V gene encodes CDR1 SGHRS and CDR2 YFSETQ. J gave up 2 bases and V 0 bases, and 5 bases lay outside the gene matches. The CDR3 sequence is 16 residues long. DNA for the CDR3: TGCGCCAGCAGCTTGGACACTAGCGGGTTACAAGAGACCCAGTACTTC. This sequence encodes CASSLDTSGLQETQYF.

This clonotype has more than one count but fewer than ten. The chain joins TRBV5-5 to TRBJ2-7; D call uncertain. Germline assignment: CDR1 SGHKS and CDR2 YYEKEE (reference sequence). The CDR3 runs 13 residues. V was trimmed by 1 base and J by 6 bases, leaving 11 bases between them. The chain's CDR3 is CASSLFEAPEQYF. As DNA, the CDR3 is TGTGCCAGCAGCTTGTTTGAGGCTCCCGAGCAGTACTTC. The full variable domain, with the rest looked up from reference TRBV5-5 and TRBJ2-7, is DAGVTQSPTHLIKTRGQQVTLRCSPISGHKSVSWYQQVLGQGPQFIFQYYEKEERGRGNFPDRFSARQFPNYSSELNVNALLLGDSALYLCASSLFEAPEQYFGPGTRLTVT.

This clonotype has ten or more counts. The V gene is TRBV11-2, the J gene TRBJ2-1; 7 bases are a match to TRBD2. CDR1 and CDR2 from the germline V gene are SGHAT and FQNNGV. V shed 4 bases, J shed 9 bases, and the junction held 0 bases outside the gene matches. The CDR3 consists of 11 residues. The CDR3 loop is CASSWGGEQFF. The CDR3 nucleotides read TGTGCCAGCAGCTGGGGGGGTGAGCAGTTCTTC.

The table lists this clonotype with a few counts. The V gene is TRBV7-9, the J gene TRBJ2-5, with D hard to call. V dropped 1 base and J dropped 1 base, with 7 bases sitting between them. This CDR3 spans 14 amino acids. Germline assignment: CDR1 SEHNR and CDR2 FQNEAQ (reference sequence). DNA of the CDR3: TGTGCCAGCAGCTTAGGGGAAACCCAAGAGACCCAGTACTTC. It encodes CASSLGETQETQYF.

The chain joins TRBV24-1 to TRBJ1-5, with D unresolved. The CDR3 runs 13 residues. CDR1 is KGHDR and CDR2 is SFDVKD in the germline V gene. V lost 5 bases and J lost 5, with 9 bases in between. CDR3 protein: CATSGGRDQPQHF. The CDR3 DNA reads as TGTGCCACCAGTGGCGGGAGGGATCAGCCCCAGCATTTT.

This clonotype has only a few counts. The rearrangement uses TRBV5-1 and TRBJ2-7; no firm D call. V lost 5 bases and J lost 3, with 12 bases in between. The germline V gene has CDR1 SGHRS and CDR2 YFSETQ. The CDR3 consists of 13 residues. Here the CDR3 reads CASSTEANYEQYF. CDR3 in DNA: TGCGCCAGCAGTACTGAAGCTAACTACGAGCAGTACTTC.